One T cell receptor beta chain is described in this entry. A much bigger clone sits one base away, suggesting this may be a read error. Additional DNA sequences in this sample encode the identical CDR3. Germline V CDR1 and CDR2: SGDLS, YYNGEE. V lost 2 bases and J 3 bases, leaving 5 bases between the germline ends. This CDR3 region has 13 residues. Terminally differentiated effector memory CD45RA+ cells were excluded from the naive CD8 cells, which were CD45RO-negative and positively selected for CCR7. This specimen belongs to a study of shared clonotypes between healthy human individuals. This table comes from immunoSEQ multiplex PCR, and its TCRdb copy is limited to in-frame clones, with some not included. The sample has 1.5 million to 2.5 million clones; about 95% are singletons.

The origin of this receptor is a man younger than 30 in good health. Sequenced sample: naive CD8+ T cells sorted from blood. The chain has TRBV9 and TRBJ2-2; unclear D gene. The CDR3 DNA reads TGTGCCAGCAGCGTTGGGGACACCGGGGAGCTGTTTTTT. This translates into CASSVGDTGELFF.